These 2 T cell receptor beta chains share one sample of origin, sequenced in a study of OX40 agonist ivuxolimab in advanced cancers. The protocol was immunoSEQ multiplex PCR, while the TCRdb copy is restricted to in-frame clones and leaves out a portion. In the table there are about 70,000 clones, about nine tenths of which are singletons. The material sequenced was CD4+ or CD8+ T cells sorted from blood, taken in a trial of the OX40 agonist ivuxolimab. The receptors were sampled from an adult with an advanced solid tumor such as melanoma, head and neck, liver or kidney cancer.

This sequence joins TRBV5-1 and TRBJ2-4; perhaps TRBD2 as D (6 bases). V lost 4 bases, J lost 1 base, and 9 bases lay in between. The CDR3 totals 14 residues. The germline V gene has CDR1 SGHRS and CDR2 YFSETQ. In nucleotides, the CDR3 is TGCGCCAGCAGCCCCCGGGGGGCCAAAAACATTCAGTACTTC. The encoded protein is CASSPRGAKNIQYF. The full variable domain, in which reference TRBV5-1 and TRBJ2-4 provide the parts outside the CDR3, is KAGVTQTPRYLIKTRGQQVTLSCSPISGHRSVSWYQQTPGQGLQFLFEYFSETQRNKGNFPGRFSGRQFSNSRSEMNVSTLELGDSALYLCASSPRGAKNIQYFGAGTRLSVL.

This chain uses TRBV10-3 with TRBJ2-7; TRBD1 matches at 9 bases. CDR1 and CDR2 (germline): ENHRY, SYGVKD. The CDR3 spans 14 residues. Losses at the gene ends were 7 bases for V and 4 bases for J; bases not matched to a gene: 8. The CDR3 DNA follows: TGTGCCATCATGACAGGGGGAGGGCAATACGAGCAGTACTTC. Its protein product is CAIMTGGGQYEQYF.